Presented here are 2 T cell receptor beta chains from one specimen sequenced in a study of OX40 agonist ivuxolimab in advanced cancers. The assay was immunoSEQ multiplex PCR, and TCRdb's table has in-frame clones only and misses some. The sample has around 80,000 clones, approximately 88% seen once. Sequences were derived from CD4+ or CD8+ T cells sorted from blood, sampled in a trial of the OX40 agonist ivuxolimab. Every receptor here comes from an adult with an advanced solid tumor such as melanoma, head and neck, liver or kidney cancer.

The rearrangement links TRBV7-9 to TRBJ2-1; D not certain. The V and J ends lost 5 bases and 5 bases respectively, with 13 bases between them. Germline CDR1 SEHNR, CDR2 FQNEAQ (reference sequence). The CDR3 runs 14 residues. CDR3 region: CASSLPGPNNEQFF. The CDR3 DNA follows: TGTGCCAGCAGCCTACCCGGGCCTAACAATGAGCAGTTCTTC.

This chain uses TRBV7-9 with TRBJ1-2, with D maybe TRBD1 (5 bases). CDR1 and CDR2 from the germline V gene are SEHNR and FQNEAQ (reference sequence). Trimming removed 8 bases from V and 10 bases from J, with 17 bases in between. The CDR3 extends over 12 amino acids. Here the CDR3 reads CASRSGPHSYTF. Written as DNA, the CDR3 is TGTGCCAGCCGGTCAGGGCCCCATTCCTACACCTTC.